What follows are 23 T cell receptor beta chains derived from one specimen sequenced in a study of radiotherapy plus CTLA-4 blockade in lung cancer. Sequenced by immunoSEQ multiplex PCR; TCRdb stores in-frame clones only, minus some. The sample has 65,000 to 90,000 clones; around 86% are singletons. Sequenced here: peripheral blood, sampled from a patient treated with radiotherapy plus ipilimumab. All receptors derive from a human donor with non-small cell lung cancer who had stable disease on radiotherapy plus ipilimumab.

The chain employs TRBV7-3 and TRBJ2-2; D not certain. With 8 bases removed from V and 1 base from J, the gap between germline ends came to 8 bases. CDR1 and CDR2 (germline): SGHTA, FQGTGA. The CDR3 is made up of 13 amino acids. The CDR3 nucleotides read TGTGCCAGCGGTCCAAGGAACACCGGGGAGCTGTTTTTT. Translated: CASGPRNTGELFF.

The chain combines TRBV7-2 with TRBJ1-5; D uncertain. V gave up 5 bases and J gave up 7 bases, with 12 bases separating them. Looked up from germline, CDR1 is SGHTA and CDR2 is FQGNSA. The length of the CDR3 is 13 residues. The CDR3 DNA is TGTGCCAGCAGCACCATTTCCTCCCAGCCCCAGCATTTT. This sequence encodes CASSTISSQPQHF.

This chain joins TRBV13 and TRBJ2-3; 8 nucleotides match TRBD2. The CDR3 length is 15 residues. The V and J ends lost 1 base and 4 bases, in that order; junction bases with no gene match: 4. The germline CDR1 and CDR2 sequences are PRHDT and FYEKMQ (reference sequence). For the CDR3, the DNA is TGTGCCAGCAGCTTAGTTCGGGGGGGCCCAGATACGCAGTATTTT. Protein sequence: CASSLVRGGPDTQYF.

The chain couples TRBV28 to TRBJ2-3; 8 bases are a match to TRBD2. V lost 4 bases and J lost 1; bases outside the gene matches: 1. CDR1 and CDR2 from the germline V gene are MDHEN and SYDVKM. This CDR3 region has 14 residues. CDR3 DNA: TGTGCCAGCAGTTCGGGGGGGGGCACAGATACGCAGTATTTT. Residues: CASSSGGGTDTQYF.

This clone was picked up one time. The J gene is TRBJ2-1, the V gene TRBV27; perhaps TRBD2 as D (5 bases). This CDR3 contains 13 residues. Germline lookup yields CDR1 MNHEY and CDR2 SMNVEV (reference sequence). The V end was cut by 7 bases, the J end by 6 bases, with 13 bases between. The CDR3 loop is CASTRGRGNEQFF. In DNA form, the CDR3 reads TGTGCCAGCACCCGAGGCCGGGGCAATGAGCAGTTCTTC.

This clone was seen just once. The genes are TRBV18 and TRBJ1-2; 9 positions agree with TRBD1. This CDR3 has 13 residues. The germline V gene encodes CDR1 KGHSH and CDR2 LQKENI. Losses at the gene ends were 3 bases for V and 7 bases for J; bases not matched to a gene: 3. The CDR3 is CASSPDRGLGYTF. In DNA, the CDR3 is TGTGCCAGCTCACCGGACAGGGGCCTTGGCTACACCTTC.

In its sample, this clone ranks as medium-sized. The chain has TRBV19 and TRBJ1-1, with D unresolved. CDR1 LNHDA and CDR2 SQIVND come from the germline V gene (reference sequence). The germline V and J ends were trimmed by 2 bases and 5 bases, with 9 bases remaining between them. CDR3 length: 13 amino acids. In DNA form, the CDR3 reads TGTGCCAGTAGTATAACTGGGTGGACTGAAGCTTTCTTT. Residues: CASSITGWTEAFF.

The chain employs TRBV18 and TRBJ2-5; 9 nucleotides line up with TRBD2. The CDR3 runs 15 residues. The trim removed 1 base at V and 2 bases at J, leaving 2 bases unmatched. CDR1 is KGHSH, CDR2 LQKENI, per germline. The DNA for the CDR3 is TGTGCCAGCTCACCACTAGCGGGGGAGCAAGAGACCCAGTACTTC. This gives the protein CASSPLAGEQETQYF. Together with reference TRBV18 and TRBJ2-5, the CDR3 gives the full variable domain: NAGVMQNPRHLVRRRGQEARLRCSPMKGHSHVYWYRQLPEEGLKFMVYLQKENIIDESGMPKERFSAEFPKEGPSILRIQQVVRGDSAAYFCASSPLAGEQETQYFGPGTRLLVL.

V usage is TRBV19 and J usage is TRBJ1-5; D ambiguous. CDR1 is LNHDA, CDR2 SQIVND, per germline (reference sequence). Trimming took 3 bases from V and 9 from J, leaving 18 bases between them. The CDR3 has 15 amino acids. The CDR3 sequence is CASSIRNALSRPQHF. CDR3 sequence (DNA): TGTGCCAGTAGTATTCGGAACGCTCTATCTCGGCCCCAGCATTTT.

The chain is built from TRBV5-6 and TRBJ2-7, with D hard to call. The germline CDR1 and CDR2 sequences are SGHDT and YYEEEE. The CDR3 is 11 residues long. V was trimmed by 4 bases and J by 1 base, leaving 3 bases between them. CDR3 amino acids: CASSRSYEQYF. CDR3 coding DNA: TGTGCCAGCAGCCGATCCTACGAGCAGTACTTC.

This clone was seen only a few times. The genes are TRBV2 and TRBJ1-5; D gene unclear. The germline V gene has CDR1 SNHLY and CDR2 FYNNEI. This CDR3 has 15 residues. Trimming took 2 bases from V and 1 from J, leaving 9 bases between them. CDR3 loop: CASSEMAASNQPQHF. CDR3 DNA: TGTGCCAGCAGTGAAATGGCAGCAAGCAATCAGCCCCAGCATTTT. The complete variable domain, with remaining parts taken from reference TRBV2 and TRBJ1-5, reads EPEVTQTPSHQVTQMGQEVILRCVPISNHLYFYWYRQILGQKVEFLVSFYNNEISEKSEIFDDQFSVERPDGSNFTLKIRSTKLEDSAMYFCASSEMAASNQPQHFGDGTRLSIL.

The chain links TRBV27 to TRBJ2-1; no clear D gene. The V and J ends lost 7 bases and 7 bases respectively, with 20 bases between them. CDR3 length equals 15 residues. The germline CDR1 and CDR2 sequences are MNHEY and SMNVEV (reference sequence). CDR3 DNA sequence: TGTGCCAGCACCGAAAAAGCTCCGCGGTGGAATGAGCAGTTCTTC. It codes for CASTEKAPRWNEQFF.

This chain links TRBV10-3 with TRBJ1-1, with D possibly matching TRBD1 (6 bases). Trimming left V 6 bases short and J 4 bases short, with 18 bases between. Germline CDR1 reads ENHRY; CDR2 reads SYGVKD. The CDR3 contains 15 residues. Here the CDR3 reads CAISTGGGLGTEAFF. CDR3 nucleotide sequence: TGTGCCATCAGCACTGGGGGGGGCTTGGGCACTGAAGCTTTCTTT.

The V call is TRBV13, the J call TRBJ2-3; a weak D match, TRBD2 (6 bases). This CDR3 contains 14 residues. V was trimmed by 6 bases and J by 4 bases, leaving 14 bases between them. The germline gives CDR1 PRHDT, CDR2 FYEKMQ (reference sequence). CDR3 loop: CASRAPSESDTQYF. The CDR3 DNA reads TGTGCCAGCAGAGCTCCTAGCGAGTCAGATACGCAGTATTTT.

The rearrangement uses TRBV27 and TRBJ2-5, with 7 bases aligning to TRBD1. V shed 5 bases and J 5 bases; nucleotides not matched to a gene: 26. Germline V CDR1 and CDR2: MNHEY, SMNVEV (reference sequence). This CDR3 has 20 residues. CDR3 bases: TGTGCCAGCAGTCTCGTGCTGAATAAGGGACAGCTCCCGAGAAGGGAGACCCAGTACTTC. It yields the protein CASSLVLNKGQLPRRETQYF.

This sequence joins TRBV20-1 and TRBJ1-1; D is unclear. With 0 bases removed from V and 10 bases from J, the gap between germline ends came to 6 bases. This CDR3 has 10 amino acids. Germline-derived CDR1 and CDR2 are DFQATT and SNEGSKA (reference sequence). This CDR3 reads CSARDGRAFF. The DNA for the CDR3 is TGCAGTGCTAGAGACGGCCGAGCTTTCTTT.

The rearrangement joins TRBV28 to TRBJ1-5; D perhaps matches TRBD1 (5 bases). The V gene's germline CDR1 is MDHEN and CDR2 SYDVKM. Trimming cost V 3 bases and J 0 bases, with 9 bases left between them. This CDR3 is built from 15 residues. For the CDR3, the DNA is TGTGCCAGCAGTTTCGGGGGGGATAGCAATCAGCCCCAGCATTTT. It translates to CASSFGGDSNQPQHF.

As to this clone: At one end the junction does not follow the germline gene, possibly because of a read error. The rearrangement links TRBV2 to TRBJ2-7, with D possibly TRBD2 on 6 matching bases. The CDR3 is 15 amino acids. Germline CDR1 and CDR2: SNHLY and FYNNEI. This CDR3 reads CASSEAFNGGYGQYF. Written as DNA, the CDR3 is TGTGCCAGCAGTGAAGCTTTCAACGGGGGTTACGGGCAGTACTTC.

The V gene is TRBV18, the J gene TRBJ2-4; D might be TRBD1 (6 bases). CDR1 and CDR2 (germline): KGHSH, LQKENI. The ends were cut back, 3 bases at V and 0 bases at J, with 9 bases in the middle. The CDR3 loop spans 15 amino acids. The CDR3 spells CASSPDRLAKNIQYF. The CDR3 DNA reads TGTGCCAGCTCACCGGACAGATTAGCCAAAAACATTCAGTACTTC. Together with reference TRBV18 and TRBJ2-4, the CDR3 gives the full variable domain: NAGVMQNPRHLVRRRGQEARLRCSPMKGHSHVYWYRQLPEEGLKFMVYLQKENIIDESGMPKERFSAEFPKEGPSILRIQQVVRGDSAAYFCASSPDRLAKNIQYFGAGTRLSVL.

This sequence joins TRBV7-3 and TRBJ2-1, with 8 bases aligning to TRBD2. The V and J ends lost 4 bases and 1 base, in that order; junction bases with no gene match: 6. This CDR3 region has 16 residues. CDR1 SGHTA and CDR2 FQGTGA come from the germline V gene. The chain's CDR3 is CASSSVGGRSYNEQFF. The CDR3 coding sequence is TGTGCCAGCAGCTCTGTAGGCGGGAGGTCCTACAATGAGCAGTTCTTC.

The chain couples TRBV6-5 to TRBJ2-3; 10 bases match TRBD2. CDR3 length equals 14 residues. Germline V lookup: CDR1 MNHEY, CDR2 SVGAGI. The V segment lost 5 bases and the J segment 3 bases; nucleotides outside the gene matches: 2. In nucleotides, the CDR3 is TGTGCCAGCAGTCTGACTAGCGGGACAGATACGCAGTATTTT. Its protein product is CASSLTSGTDTQYF.

The chain has TRBV7-8 and TRBJ2-3; 8 nucleotides align to TRBD2. This CDR3 comprises 18 residues. Germline V lookup: CDR1 SGHVS, CDR2 FQNEAQ. Trimming at V came to 5 bases and at J to 6 bases, leaving 19 bases not matched to a gene. Here the CDR3 reads CASSQAPRLAGGLDTQYF. CDR3 DNA sequence: TGTGCCAGCAGCCAAGCTCCCCGGCTGGCGGGGGGATTGGATACGCAGTATTTT.

The chain couples TRBV9 to TRBJ2-5; D is possibly TRBD2 (6 bases). Germline V CDR1 and CDR2: SGDLS, YYNGEE. The ends were cut back, 3 bases at V and 2 bases at J, with 11 bases in the middle. The CDR3 loop spans 14 amino acids. The CDR3 loop is CASSDGGKQETQYF. The DNA of the CDR3 is TGTGCCAGCAGCGACGGAGGGAAGCAAGAGACCCAGTACTTC. Complete variable domain (other parts from reference TRBV9 and TRBJ2-5): DSGVTQTPKHLITATGQRVTLRCSPRSGDLSVYWYQQSLDQGLQFLIQYYNGEERAKGNILERFSAQQFPDLHSELNLSSLELGDSALYFCASSDGGKQETQYFGPGTRLLVL.